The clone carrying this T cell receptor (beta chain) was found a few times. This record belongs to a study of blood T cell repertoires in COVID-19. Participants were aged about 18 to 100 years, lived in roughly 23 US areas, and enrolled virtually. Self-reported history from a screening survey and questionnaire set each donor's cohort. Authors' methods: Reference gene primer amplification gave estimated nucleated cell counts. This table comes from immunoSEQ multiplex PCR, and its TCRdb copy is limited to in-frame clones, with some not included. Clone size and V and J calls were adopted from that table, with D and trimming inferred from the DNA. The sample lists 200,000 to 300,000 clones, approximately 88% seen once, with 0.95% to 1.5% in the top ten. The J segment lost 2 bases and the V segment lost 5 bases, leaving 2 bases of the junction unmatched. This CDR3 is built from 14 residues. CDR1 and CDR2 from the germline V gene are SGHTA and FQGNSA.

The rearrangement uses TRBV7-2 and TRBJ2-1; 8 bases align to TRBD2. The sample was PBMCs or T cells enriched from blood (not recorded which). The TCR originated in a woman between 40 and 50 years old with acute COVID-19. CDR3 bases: TGTGCCAGCAGCCGTAGCGGGGCCTACAATGAGCAGTTCTTC. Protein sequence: CASSRSGAYNEQFF.